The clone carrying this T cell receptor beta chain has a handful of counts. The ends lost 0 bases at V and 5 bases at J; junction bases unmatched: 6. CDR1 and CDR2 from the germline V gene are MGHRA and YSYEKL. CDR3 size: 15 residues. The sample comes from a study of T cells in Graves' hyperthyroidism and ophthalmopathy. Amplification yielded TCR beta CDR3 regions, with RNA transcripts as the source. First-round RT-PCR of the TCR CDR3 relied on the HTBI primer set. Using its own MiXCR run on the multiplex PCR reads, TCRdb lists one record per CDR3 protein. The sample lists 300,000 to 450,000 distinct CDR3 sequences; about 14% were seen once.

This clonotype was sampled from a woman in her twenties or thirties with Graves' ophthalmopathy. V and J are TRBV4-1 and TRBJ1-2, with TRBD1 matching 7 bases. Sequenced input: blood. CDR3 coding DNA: TGCGCCAGCAGCCAAGATCGGGACAGCCGTTATGGCTACACCTTC. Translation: CASSQDRDSRYGYTF.